The entry below describes one T cell receptor (beta chain). Germline is not matched at one junction end, which may reflect a read error. These data come from a study of blood T cell repertoires in COVID-19. Original processing methods: Reference gene primer amplification in the assay estimated nucleated cell counts. Clones were read by immunoSEQ multiplex PCR, and TCRdb kept only the in-frame ones, dropping some. That table gives V, J and clone size, and the DNA gave D and trimming. The top ten hold under 2.5% of the sample, which has 250,000 to 300,000 clones, around 90% seen once. Germline CDR1 is LNHDA and CDR2 is SQIVND (reference sequence). The length of the CDR3 is 16 residues.

This receptor was obtained from a woman aged 60-70 years with COVID-19, enrolled during active disease. Material: peripheral blood. This chain links TRBV19 with TRBJ1-6; 10 bases agree with TRBD1. The CDR3: CASGDRGSSYNSLLHF. The DNA for the CDR3 is TGTGCCAGTGGGGACAGGGGTAGTTCCTATAATTCACTCCTCCACTTT.